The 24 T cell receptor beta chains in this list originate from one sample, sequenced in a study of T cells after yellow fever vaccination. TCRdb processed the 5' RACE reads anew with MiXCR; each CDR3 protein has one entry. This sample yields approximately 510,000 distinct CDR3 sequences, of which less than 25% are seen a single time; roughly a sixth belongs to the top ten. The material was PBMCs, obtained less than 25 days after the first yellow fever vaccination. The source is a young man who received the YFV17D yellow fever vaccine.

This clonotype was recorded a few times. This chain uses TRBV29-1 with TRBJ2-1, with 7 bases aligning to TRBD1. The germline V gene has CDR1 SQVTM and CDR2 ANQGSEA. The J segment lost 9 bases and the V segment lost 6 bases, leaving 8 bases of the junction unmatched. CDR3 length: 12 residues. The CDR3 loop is CSVGQARGEQFF. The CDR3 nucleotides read TGCAGCGTCGGACAGGCGAGGGGTGAGCAGTTCTTC.

DNA for the CDR3: TGTGCCAGCAGTTTTGGACAGGCCGGGGCCAACGTCCTGACTTTC. This encodes CASSFGQAGANVLTF. J is TRBJ2-6 and V is TRBV6-5; 7 bases fit TRBD1. The CDR3 sequence is 15 residues long. J was trimmed by 4 bases and V by 4 bases; bases with no gene match: 4. Germline V gene sequence: CDR1 MNHEY, CDR2 SVGAGI.

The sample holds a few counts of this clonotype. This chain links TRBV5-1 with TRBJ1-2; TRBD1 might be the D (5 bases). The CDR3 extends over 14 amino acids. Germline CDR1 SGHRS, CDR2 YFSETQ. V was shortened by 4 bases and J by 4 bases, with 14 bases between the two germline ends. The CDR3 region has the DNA TGCGCCAGCAGCCCCGGTTGGGGCTCCTATGGCTACACCTTC. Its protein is CASSPGWGSYGYTF.

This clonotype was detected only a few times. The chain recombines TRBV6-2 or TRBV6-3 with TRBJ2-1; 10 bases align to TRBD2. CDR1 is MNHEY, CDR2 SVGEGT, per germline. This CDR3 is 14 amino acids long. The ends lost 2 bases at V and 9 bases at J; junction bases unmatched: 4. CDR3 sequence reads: CASSYSGGATEQFF. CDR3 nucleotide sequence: TGTGCCAGCAGTTACAGCGGGGGGGCCACTGAGCAGTTCTTC.

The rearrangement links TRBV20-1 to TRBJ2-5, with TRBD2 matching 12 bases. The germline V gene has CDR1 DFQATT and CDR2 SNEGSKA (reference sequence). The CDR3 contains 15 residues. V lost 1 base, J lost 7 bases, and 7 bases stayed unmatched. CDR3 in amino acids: CSARVRGLAGMTQYF. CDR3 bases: TGCAGTGCTAGAGTTCGCGGACTAGCGGGGATGACCCAGTACTTC.

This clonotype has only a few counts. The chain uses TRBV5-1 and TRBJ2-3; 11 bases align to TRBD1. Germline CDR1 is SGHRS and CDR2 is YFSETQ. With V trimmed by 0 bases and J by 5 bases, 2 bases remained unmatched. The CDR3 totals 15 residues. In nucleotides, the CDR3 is TGCGCCAGCAGCTTGGCGGGGACAGGGGGAGATACGCAGTATTTT. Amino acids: CASSLAGTGGDTQYF. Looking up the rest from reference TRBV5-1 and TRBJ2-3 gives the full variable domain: KAGVTQTPRYLIKTRGQQVTLSCSPISGHRSVSWYQQTPGQGLQFLFEYFSETQRNKGNFPGRFSGRQFSNSRSEMNVSTLELGDSALYLCASSLAGTGGDTQYFGPGTRLTVL.

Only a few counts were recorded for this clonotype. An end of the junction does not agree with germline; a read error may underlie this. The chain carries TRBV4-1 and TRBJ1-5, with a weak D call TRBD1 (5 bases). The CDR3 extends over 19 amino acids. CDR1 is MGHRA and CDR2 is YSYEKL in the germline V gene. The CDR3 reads CASRQVTAGLPPSNQPQHF. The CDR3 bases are TGCGCCAGCAGGCAAGTGACAGCGGGGCTACCGCCCTCCAATCAGCCCCAGCATTTT.

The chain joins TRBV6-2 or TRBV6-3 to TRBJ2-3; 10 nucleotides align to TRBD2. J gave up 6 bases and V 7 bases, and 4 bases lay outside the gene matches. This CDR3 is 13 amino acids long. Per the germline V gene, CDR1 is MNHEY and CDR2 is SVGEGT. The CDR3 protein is CASKRGGADTQYF. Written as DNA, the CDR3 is TGTGCCAGCAAGCGGGGGGGGGCCGATACGCAGTATTTT.

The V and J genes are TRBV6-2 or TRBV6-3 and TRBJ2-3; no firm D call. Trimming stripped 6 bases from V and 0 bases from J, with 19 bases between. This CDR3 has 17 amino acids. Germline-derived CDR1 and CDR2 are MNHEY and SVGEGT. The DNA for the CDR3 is TGTGCCAGCAGCCAAACGTGGGTCGGGCCCAGCACAGATACGCAGTATTTT. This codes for CASSQTWVGPSTDTQYF.

This CDR3 reads CASSYLWANTEAFF. The CDR3 DNA follows: TGTGCCAGCAGTTACCTTTGGGCGAACACTGAAGCTTTCTTT. The chain links TRBV6-2 or TRBV6-3 to TRBJ1-1; D gene uncertain. CDR1 and CDR2 (germline): MNHEY, SVGEGT. The ends were cut back, 2 bases at V and 1 base at J, with 8 bases in the middle. The CDR3 is 14 residues long.

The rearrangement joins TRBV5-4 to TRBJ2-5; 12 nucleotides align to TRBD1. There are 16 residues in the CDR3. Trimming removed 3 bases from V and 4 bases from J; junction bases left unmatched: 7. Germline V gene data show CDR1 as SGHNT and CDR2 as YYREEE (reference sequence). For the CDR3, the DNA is TGTGCCAGCAGCTCCGGGACAGGGGGCTTGATAGAGACCCAGTACTTC. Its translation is CASSSGTGGLIETQYF.

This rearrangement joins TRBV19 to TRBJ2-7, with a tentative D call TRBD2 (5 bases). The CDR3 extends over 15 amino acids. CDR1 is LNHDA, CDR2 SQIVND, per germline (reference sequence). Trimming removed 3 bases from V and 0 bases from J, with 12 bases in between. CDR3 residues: CASSMGVRASYEQYF. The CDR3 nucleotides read TGTGCCAGTAGTATGGGAGTAAGGGCCTCCTACGAGCAGTACTTC.

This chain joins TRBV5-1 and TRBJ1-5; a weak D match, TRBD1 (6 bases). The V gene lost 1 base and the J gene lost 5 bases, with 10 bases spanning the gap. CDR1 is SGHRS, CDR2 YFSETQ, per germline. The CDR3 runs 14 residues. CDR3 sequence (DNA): TGCGCCAGCAGCTTGAGGGGGGGCGATCAGCCCCAGCATTTT. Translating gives CASSLRGGDQPQHF. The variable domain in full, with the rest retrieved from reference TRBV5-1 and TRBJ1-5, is KAGVTQTPRYLIKTRGQQVTLSCSPISGHRSVSWYQQTPGQGLQFLFEYFSETQRNKGNFPGRFSGRQFSNSRSEMNVSTLELGDSALYLCASSLRGGDQPQHFGDGTRLSIL.

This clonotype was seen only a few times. The CDR3 is CSGGQGQGTQYF. In DNA form, the CDR3 reads TGCAGCGGGGGACAGGGCCAGGGGACCCAGTACTTC. The chain has TRBV29-1 and TRBJ2-5, with 9 nucleotides matching TRBD1. From germline, CDR1 is SQVTM and CDR2 ANQGSEA. The CDR3 contains 12 residues. With 7 bases clipped from V and 7 bases from J, the junction kept 7 bases outside the gene matches.

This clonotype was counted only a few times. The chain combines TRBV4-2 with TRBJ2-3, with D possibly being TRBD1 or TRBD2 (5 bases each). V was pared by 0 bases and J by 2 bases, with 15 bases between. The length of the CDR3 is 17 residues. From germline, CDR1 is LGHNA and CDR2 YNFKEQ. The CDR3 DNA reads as TGTGCCAGCAGCCAAGATGGTACTAGGGGATACACAGATACGCAGTATTTT. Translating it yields CASSQDGTRGYTDTQYF.

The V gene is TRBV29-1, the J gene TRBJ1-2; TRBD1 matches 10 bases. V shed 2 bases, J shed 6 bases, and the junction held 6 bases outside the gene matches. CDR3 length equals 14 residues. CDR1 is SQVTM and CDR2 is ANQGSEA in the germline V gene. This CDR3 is CSVEKTGGGNGYTF. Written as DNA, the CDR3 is TGCAGCGTTGAAAAGACAGGGGGCGGCAATGGCTACACCTTC.

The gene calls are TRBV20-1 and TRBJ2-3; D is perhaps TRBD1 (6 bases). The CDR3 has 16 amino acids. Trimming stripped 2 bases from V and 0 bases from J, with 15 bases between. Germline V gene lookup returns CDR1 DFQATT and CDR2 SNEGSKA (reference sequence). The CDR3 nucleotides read TGCAGTGCTAGACCTAACGGACAGACAAGCACAGATACGCAGTATTTT. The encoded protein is CSARPNGQTSTDTQYF.

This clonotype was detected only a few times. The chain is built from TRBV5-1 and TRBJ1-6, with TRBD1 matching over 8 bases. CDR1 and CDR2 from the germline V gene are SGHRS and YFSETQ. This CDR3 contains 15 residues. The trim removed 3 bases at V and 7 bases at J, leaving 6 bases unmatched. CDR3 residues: CASSSSTGENSPLHF. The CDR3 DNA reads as TGCGCCAGCAGCTCGTCGACAGGGGAGAATTCACCCCTCCACTTT.

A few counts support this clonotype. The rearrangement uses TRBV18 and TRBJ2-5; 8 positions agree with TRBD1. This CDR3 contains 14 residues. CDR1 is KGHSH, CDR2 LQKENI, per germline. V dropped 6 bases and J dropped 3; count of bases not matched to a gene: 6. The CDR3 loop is CASSLTTGEETQYF. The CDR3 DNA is TGTGCCAGCTCCCTAACGACAGGGGAAGAGACCCAGTACTTC.

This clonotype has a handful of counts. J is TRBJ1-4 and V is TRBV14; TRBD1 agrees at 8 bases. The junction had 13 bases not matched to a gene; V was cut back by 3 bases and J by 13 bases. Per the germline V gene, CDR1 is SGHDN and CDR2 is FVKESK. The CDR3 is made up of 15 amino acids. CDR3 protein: CASSHRDRTVGRLFF. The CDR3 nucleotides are TGTGCCAGCAGCCACCGGGACAGGACTGTGGGGAGACTGTTTTTT.

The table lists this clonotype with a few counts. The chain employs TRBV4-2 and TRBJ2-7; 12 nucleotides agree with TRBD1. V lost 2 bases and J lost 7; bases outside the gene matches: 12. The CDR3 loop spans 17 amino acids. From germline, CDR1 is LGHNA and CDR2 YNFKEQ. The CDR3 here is CASSQLIRDRGRREQYF. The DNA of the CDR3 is TGTGCCAGCAGCCAACTAATCCGGGACAGGGGGCGGAGGGAGCAGTACTTC.

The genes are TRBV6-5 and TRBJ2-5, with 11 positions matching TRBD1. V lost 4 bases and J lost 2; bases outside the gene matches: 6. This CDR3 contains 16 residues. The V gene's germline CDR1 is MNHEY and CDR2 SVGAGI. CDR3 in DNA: TGTGCCAGCAGTTTAGGACAGGGGGCGTGGCAAGAGACCCAGTACTTC. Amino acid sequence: CASSLGQGAWQETQYF.

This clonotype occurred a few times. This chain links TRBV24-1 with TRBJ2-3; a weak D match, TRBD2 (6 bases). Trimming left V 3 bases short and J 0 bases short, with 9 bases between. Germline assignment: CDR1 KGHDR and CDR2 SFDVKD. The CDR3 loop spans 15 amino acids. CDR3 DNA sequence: TGTGCCACCAGTGATCACCGGGGGAGCACAGATACGCAGTATTTT. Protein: CATSDHRGSTDTQYF.

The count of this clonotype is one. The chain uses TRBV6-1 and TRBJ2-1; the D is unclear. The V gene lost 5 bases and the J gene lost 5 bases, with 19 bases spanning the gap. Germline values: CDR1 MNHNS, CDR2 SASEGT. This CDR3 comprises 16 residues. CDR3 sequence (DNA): TGTGCCAGCAGTCCTTCTTGGTTGGCTGGGGACAATGAGCAGTTCTTC. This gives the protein CASSPSWLAGDNEQFF.